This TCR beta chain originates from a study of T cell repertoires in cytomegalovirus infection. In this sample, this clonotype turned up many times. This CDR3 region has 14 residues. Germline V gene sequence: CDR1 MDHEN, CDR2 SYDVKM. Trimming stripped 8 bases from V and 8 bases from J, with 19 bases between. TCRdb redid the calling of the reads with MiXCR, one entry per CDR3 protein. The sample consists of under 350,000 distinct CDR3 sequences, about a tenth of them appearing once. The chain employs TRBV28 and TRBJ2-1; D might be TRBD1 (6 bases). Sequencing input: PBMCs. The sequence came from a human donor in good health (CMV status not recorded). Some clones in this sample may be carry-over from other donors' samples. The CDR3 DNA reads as TGTGCCAGCGACCGTGGGGGCCCCCAGTATGAGCAGTTCTTC. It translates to CASDRGGPQYEQFF.